This T cell receptor beta chain was retrieved from a study of human T cells and chemical hapten exposure. Study background: A 2 cm by 2 cm inner upper arm patch received 2% DPC for sensitization. Patients received weekly diphenylcyclopropenone doses to the scalp throughout the approximately 25-week study. Among samples, TCR yields varied mainly because of small differences in pooled library volume.

As processed by the authors: A per-sample median of approximately 100,000 TCRs was observed, with a range of about 20,000 to 690,600. Using its own MiXCR run on the RACE reads, TCRdb lists one record per CDR3 protein. V and J calls and clone size were set by TCRdb, not the authors. The repertoire holds tens of thousands of distinct CDR3 sequences, with 10% as singletons. This clonotype appeared a few times. Trimming took 2 bases from V and 12 from J; bases not matched to a gene: 6. The CDR3 consists of 14 residues. The germline V gene has CDR1 SGHRS and CDR2 YFSETQ. Time point specified: patch test 2, 6 weeks after DPC sensitization. Sample treatment: therapeutic diphenylcyclopropenone sensitization with weekly scalp DPC.

The V gene is TRBV5-1, the J gene TRBJ2-1; 12 positions match TRBD2. The clonotype originates from a woman aged 30 to 39 with alopecia areata. Some clones in this sample may be carry-over from other donors' samples. The input for sequencing was whole blood, taken in connection with sensitization to the hapten diphenylcyclopropenone (DPC). CDR3 protein: CASSLETSGSMQFF. The CDR3 region has the DNA TGCGCCAGCAGCTTAGAGACTAGCGGGAGTATGCAGTTCTTC.